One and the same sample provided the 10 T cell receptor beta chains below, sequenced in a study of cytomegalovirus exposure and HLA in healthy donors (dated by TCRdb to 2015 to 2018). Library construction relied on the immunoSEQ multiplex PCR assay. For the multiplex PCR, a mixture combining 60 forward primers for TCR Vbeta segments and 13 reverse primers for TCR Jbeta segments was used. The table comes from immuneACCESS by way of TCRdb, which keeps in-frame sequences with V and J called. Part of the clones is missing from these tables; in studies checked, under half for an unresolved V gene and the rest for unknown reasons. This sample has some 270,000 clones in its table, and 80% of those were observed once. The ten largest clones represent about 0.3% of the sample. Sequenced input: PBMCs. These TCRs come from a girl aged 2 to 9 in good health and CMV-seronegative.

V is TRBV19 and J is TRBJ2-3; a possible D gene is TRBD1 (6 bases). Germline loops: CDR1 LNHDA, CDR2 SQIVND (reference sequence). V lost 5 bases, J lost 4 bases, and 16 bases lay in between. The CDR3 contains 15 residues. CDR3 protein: CASSANPQGSDTQYF. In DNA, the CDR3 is TGTGCCAGTAGTGCCAACCCTCAGGGGTCAGATACGCAGTATTTT.

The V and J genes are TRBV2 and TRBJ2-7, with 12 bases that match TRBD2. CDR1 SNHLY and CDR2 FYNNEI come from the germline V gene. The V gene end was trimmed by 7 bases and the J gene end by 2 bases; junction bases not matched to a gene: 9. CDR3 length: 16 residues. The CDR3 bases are TGTGCCAGCAAGGGGAGCGCTAGCGGGGGGGCCTACGAGCAGTACTTC. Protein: CASKGSASGGAYEQYF. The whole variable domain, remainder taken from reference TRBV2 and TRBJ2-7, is EPEVTQTPSHQVTQMGQEVILRCVPISNHLYFYWYRQILGQKVEFLVSFYNNEISEKSEIFDDQFSVERPDGSNFTLKIRSTKLEDSAMYFCASKGSASGGAYEQYFGPGTRLTVT.

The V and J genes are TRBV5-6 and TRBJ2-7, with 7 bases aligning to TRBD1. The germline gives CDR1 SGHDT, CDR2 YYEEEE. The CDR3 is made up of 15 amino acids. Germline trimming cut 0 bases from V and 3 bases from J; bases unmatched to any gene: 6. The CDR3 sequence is CASSLGMGQFYEQYF. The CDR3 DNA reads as TGTGCCAGCAGCTTGGGGATGGGACAGTTCTACGAGCAGTACTTC.

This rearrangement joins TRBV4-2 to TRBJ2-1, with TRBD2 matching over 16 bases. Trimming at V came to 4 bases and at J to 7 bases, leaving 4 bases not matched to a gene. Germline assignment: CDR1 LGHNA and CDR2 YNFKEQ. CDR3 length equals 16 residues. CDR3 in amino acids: CASSPWGLAGGNEQFF. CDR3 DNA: TGTGCCAGCAGCCCATGGGGACTAGCGGGGGGGAATGAGCAGTTCTTC.

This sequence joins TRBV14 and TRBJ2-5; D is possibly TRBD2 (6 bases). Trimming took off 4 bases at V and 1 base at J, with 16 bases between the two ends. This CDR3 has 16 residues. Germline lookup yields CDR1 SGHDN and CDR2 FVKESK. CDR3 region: CASSPFRGNVQETQYF. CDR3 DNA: TGTGCCAGCAGCCCCTTCCGGGGGAACGTCCAAGAGACCCAGTACTTC.

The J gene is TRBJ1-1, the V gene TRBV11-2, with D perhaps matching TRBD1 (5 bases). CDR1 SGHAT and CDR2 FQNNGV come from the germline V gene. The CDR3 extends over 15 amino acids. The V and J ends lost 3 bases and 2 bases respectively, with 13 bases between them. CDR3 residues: CASSLTAGSNTEAFF. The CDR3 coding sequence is TGTGCCAGCAGCTTGACCGCAGGGTCAAACACTGAAGCTTTCTTT.

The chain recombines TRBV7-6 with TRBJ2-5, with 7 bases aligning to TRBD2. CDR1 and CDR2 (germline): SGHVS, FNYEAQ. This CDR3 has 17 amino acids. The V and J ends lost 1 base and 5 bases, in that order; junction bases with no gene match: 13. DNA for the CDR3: TGTGCCAGCAGCTTAGGGGCCGGACTAGGGGATCGGGAGACCCAGTACTTC. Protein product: CASSLGAGLGDRETQYF.

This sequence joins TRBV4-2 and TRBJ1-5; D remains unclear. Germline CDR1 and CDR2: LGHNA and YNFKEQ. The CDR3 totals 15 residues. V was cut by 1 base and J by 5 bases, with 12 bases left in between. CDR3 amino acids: CASSQARGKDQPQHF. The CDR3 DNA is TGTGCCAGCAGCCAAGCACGAGGGAAGGATCAGCCCCAGCATTTT.

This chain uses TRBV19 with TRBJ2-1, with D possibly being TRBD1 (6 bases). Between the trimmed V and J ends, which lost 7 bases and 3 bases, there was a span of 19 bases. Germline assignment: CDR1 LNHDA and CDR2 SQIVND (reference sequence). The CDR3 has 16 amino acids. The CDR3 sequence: CASTSSGGPIYNEQFF. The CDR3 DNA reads TGTGCCAGTACCTCCTCTGGGGGCCCTATCTACAATGAGCAGTTCTTC.

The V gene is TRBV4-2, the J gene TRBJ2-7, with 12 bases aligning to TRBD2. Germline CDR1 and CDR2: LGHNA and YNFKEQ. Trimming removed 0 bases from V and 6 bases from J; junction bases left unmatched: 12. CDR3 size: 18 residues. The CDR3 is CASSQDRRTSGTRGEQYF. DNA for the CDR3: TGTGCCAGCAGCCAAGATCGGAGGACTAGCGGGACCAGAGGCGAGCAGTACTTC.